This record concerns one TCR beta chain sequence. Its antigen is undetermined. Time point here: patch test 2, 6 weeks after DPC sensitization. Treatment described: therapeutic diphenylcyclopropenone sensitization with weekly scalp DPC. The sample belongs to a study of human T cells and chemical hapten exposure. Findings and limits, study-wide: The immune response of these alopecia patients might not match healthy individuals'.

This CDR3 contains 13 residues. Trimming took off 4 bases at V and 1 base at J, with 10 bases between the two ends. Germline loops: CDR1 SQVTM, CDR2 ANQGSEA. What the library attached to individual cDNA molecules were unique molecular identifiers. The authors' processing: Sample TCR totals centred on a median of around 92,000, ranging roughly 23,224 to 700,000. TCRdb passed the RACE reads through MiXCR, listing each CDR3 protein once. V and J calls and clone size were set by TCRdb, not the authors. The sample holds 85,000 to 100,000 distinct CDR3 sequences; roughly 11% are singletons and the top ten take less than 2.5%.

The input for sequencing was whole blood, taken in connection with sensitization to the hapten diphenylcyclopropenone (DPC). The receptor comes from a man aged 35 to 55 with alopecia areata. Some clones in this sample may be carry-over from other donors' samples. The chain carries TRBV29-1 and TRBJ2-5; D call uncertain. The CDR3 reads CSVGGSFQETQYF. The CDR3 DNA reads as TGCAGCGTTGGCGGCAGTTTCCAAGAGACCCAGTACTTC.